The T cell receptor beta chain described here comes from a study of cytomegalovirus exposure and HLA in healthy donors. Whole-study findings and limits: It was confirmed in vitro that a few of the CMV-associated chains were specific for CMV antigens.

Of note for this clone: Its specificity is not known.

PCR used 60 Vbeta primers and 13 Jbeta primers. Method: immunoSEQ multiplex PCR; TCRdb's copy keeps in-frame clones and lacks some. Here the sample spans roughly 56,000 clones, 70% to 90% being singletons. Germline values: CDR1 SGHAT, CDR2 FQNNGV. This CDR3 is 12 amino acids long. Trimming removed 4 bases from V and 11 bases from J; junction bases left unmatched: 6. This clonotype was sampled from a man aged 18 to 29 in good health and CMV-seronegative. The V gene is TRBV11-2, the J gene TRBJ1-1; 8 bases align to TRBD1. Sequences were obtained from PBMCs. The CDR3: CASSSEGDRAFF. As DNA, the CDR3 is TGTGCCAGCAGCTCCGAGGGGGACAGGGCTTTCTTT.